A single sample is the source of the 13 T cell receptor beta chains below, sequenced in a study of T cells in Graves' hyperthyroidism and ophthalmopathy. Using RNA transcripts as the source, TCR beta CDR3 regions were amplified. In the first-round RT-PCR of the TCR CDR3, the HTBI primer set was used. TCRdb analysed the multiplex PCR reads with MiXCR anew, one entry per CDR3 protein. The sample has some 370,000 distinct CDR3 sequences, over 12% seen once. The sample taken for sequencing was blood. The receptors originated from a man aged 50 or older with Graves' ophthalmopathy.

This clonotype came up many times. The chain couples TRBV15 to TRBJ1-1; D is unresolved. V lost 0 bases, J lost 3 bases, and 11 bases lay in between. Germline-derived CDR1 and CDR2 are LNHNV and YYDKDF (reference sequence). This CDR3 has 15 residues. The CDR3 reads CATSRDDRLDTEAFF. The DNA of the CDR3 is TGTGCCACCAGCAGAGATGACCGGCTGGACACTGAAGCTTTCTTT.

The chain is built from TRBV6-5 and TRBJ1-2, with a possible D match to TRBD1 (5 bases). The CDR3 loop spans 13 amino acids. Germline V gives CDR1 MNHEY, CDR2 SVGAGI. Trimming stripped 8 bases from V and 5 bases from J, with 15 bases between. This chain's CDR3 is CASGAGLGYGYTF. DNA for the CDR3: TGTGCCAGCGGGGCAGGGCTCGGGTATGGCTACACCTTC.

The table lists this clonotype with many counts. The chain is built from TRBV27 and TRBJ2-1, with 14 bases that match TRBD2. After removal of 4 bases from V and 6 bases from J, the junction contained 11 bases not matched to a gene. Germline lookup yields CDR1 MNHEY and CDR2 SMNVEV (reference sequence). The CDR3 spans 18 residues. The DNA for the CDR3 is TGTGCCAGCAGTTACCAGAGCCCGGGACTAGCGGGAGTCAATGAGCAGTTCTTC. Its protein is CASSYQSPGLAGVNEQFF.

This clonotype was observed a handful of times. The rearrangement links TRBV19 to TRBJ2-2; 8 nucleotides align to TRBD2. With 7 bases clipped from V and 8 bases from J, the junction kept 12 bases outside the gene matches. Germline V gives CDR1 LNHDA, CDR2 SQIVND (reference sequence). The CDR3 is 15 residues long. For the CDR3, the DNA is TGTGCCAGTATCCCTTTCTCGGGAGGGTTAGGGGAGCTGTTTTTT. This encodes CASIPFSGGLGELFF.

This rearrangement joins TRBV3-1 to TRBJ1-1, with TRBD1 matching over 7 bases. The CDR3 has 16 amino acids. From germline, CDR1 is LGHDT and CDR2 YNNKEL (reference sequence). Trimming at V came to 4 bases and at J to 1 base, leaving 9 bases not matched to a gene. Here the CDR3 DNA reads TGTGCCAGCAGCCGCCTAGAGGGGGCCGGGAACACTGAAGCTTTCTTT. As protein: CASSRLEGAGNTEAFF.

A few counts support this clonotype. As DNA, the CDR3 is TGTGCCAGCACTAAATTCATAAACTCCTACGAGCAGTACTTC. Protein: CASTKFINSYEQYF. J is TRBJ2-7 and V is TRBV19; no reliable D call. Per germline, CDR1 LNHDA and CDR2 SQIVND (reference sequence). CDR3 length equals 14 residues. Trimming left V 9 bases short and J 0 bases short, with 15 bases between.

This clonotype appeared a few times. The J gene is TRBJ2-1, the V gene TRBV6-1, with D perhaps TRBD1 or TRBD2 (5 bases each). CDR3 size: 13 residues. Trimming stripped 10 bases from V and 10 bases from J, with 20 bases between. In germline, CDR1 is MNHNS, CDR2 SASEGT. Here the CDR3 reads CATIRDVGREQFF. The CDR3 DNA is TGTGCCACCATACGGGACGTCGGTAGAGAGCAGTTCTTC.

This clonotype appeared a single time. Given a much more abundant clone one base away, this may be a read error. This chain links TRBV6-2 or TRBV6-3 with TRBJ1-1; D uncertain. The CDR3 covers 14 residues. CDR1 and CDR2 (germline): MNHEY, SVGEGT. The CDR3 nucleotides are TGTGCCGGCAGTTCCCGGGGTGGGTACACTGAAGCTTTCTTT. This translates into CAGSSRGGYTEAFF.

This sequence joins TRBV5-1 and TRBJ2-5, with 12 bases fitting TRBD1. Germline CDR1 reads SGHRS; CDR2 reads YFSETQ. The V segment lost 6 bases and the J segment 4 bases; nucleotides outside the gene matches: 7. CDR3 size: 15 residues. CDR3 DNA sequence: TGCGCCAGCATCGATGGGACAGGGGGCGCAGAGACCCAGTACTTC. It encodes CASIDGTGGAETQYF.

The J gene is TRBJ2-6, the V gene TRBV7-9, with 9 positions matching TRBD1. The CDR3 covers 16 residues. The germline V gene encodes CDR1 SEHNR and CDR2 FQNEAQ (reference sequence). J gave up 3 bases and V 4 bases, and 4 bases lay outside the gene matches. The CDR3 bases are TGTGCCAGCAGCTATACAGGGGGCGTTGGGGCCAACGTCCTGACTTTC. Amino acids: CASSYTGGVGANVLTF. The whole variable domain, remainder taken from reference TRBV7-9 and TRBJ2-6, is DTGVSQNPRHKITKRGQNVTFRCDPISEHNRLYWYRQTLGQGPEFLTYFQNEAQLEKSRLLSDRFSAERPKGSFSTLEIQRTEQGDSAMYLCASSYTGGVGANVLTFGAGSRLTVL.

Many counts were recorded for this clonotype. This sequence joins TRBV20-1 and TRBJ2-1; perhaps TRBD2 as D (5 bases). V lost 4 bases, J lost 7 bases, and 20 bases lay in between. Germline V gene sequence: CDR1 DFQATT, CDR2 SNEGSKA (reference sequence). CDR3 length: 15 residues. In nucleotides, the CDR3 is TGCAGTGCTACTCAACCTACTAGTTATGGGAATGAGCAGTTCTTC. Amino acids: CSATQPTSYGNEQFF.

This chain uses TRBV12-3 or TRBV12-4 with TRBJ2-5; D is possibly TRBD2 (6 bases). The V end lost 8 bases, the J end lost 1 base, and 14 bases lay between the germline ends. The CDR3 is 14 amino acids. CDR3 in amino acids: CASGLGRIQETQYF. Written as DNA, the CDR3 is TGTGCCAGCGGCCTTGGGAGGATCCAAGAGACCCAGTACTTC.

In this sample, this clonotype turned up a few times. CDR3: CASRATSSGANVLTF. The CDR3 DNA is TGTGCCAGCAGGGCAACGAGCTCTGGGGCCAACGTCCTGACTTTC. The chain recombines TRBV6-1 with TRBJ2-6; D unclear. With 6 bases removed from V and 0 bases from J, the gap between germline ends came to 9 bases. The CDR3 runs 15 residues. CDR1 and CDR2 from the germline V gene are MNHNS and SASEGT.